The rows below give T cell receptor beta chains drawn from one sample of a study of blood T cells in healthy people across ages. TCRdb analysed the 5' RACE reads with MiXCR anew, one entry per CDR3 protein. The sample yields over 700,000 distinct CDR3 sequences, around 25% seen once. A further study also used this sample, focusing on T cells of mothers and their children.

Sequenced input: blood. The source is a boy aged 5-17 years in good health. CDR3s include the opening cysteine and the closing phenylalanine or tryptophan. The order of the fields is clone size, D gene, V gene, CDR3 protein. D genes are given only for firm matches. A clone size is listed for some rows: how often the clone was seen (once, few, many), or a class if it is expanded.

clone_size: -; d_call: TRBD2; v_call: TRBV4-3; cdr3_aa: CASCQDAAGDNEQFF
clone_size: few; d_call: -; v_call: TRBV15; cdr3_aa: CATSRVLVGPQHF
clone_size: -; d_call: TRBD2; v_call: TRBV20-1; cdr3_aa: CSASGGTSGRALRYEQYF
clone_size: few; d_call: TRBD2; v_call: TRBV7-9; cdr3_aa: CASSPPGTSRETQYF
clone_size: -; d_call: -; v_call: TRBV6-2/TRBV6-3; cdr3_aa: CASSSLENQETQYF
clone_size: -; d_call: -; v_call: TRBV20-1; cdr3_aa: CSARDQGTPSYEQYF
clone_size: few; d_call: TRBD1; v_call: TRBV29-1; cdr3_aa: CSALGMDRGFSGANVLTF
clone_size: -; d_call: -; v_call: TRBV29-1; cdr3_aa: CSVESAHQGMIGLF
clone_size: -; d_call: -; v_call: TRBV12-3/TRBV12-4; cdr3_aa: CASSSPSGEEKLFF
clone_size: -; d_call: TRBD2; v_call: TRBV4-3; cdr3_aa: CASSQGTSGEADTQYF
clone_size: few; d_call: -; v_call: TRBV4-1; cdr3_aa: CASSQETSYEQYF
clone_size: -; d_call: -; v_call: TRBV4-2; cdr3_aa: CASSRTTKNIQYF
clone_size: -; d_call: -; v_call: TRBV27; cdr3_aa: CASSLIAGSVYGYTF
clone_size: few; d_call: TRBD1; v_call: TRBV12-3/TRBV12-4; cdr3_aa: CASSLGQGFQETQYF
clone_size: many; d_call: TRBD2; v_call: TRBV3-1; cdr3_aa: CASSLELAGGPRNEQFF
clone_size: -; d_call: TRBD2; v_call: TRBV11-3; cdr3_aa: CASSYRLAGGYEQYF
clone_size: few; d_call: TRBD2; v_call: TRBV6-5; cdr3_aa: CASSYWEGQLFF
clone_size: -; d_call: TRBD1; v_call: TRBV12-3/TRBV12-4; cdr3_aa: CASSLRGTGGQPQHF
clone_size: few; d_call: TRBD2; v_call: TRBV7-6; cdr3_aa: CASSKGLAGGPNTGELFF
clone_size: -; d_call: -; v_call: TRBV7-9; cdr3_aa: CASTAIDTQYF
clone_size: -; d_call: -; v_call: TRBV6-1; cdr3_aa: CASSDSSRTGSYEQYF
clone_size: -; d_call: -; v_call: TRBV9; cdr3_aa: CASSVGGEGKNIQYF
clone_size: few; d_call: TRBD1; v_call: TRBV7-2; cdr3_aa: CASSLGGTGGASGYTF
clone_size: few; d_call: -; v_call: TRBV29-1; cdr3_aa: CSVTGNYGYTF
clone_size: -; d_call: -; v_call: TRBV12-5; cdr3_aa: CASGDGESGREKLFF
clone_size: -; d_call: -; v_call: TRBV12-3/TRBV12-4; cdr3_aa: CASSISDNEQFF
clone_size: few; d_call: -; v_call: TRBV5-4; cdr3_aa: CATSPDAMYNEQFF
clone_size: many; d_call: TRBD2; v_call: TRBV6-6; cdr3_aa: CASSPAGGQETQYF
clone_size: -; d_call: TRBD2; v_call: TRBV6-5; cdr3_aa: CASSYSPLAGASSEQFF
clone_size: -; d_call: TRBD1; v_call: TRBV20-1; cdr3_aa: CSARKDRGGEKLFF
clone_size: -; d_call: TRBD2; v_call: TRBV4-3; cdr3_aa: CASSQQAGGPYNEQFF
clone_size: -; d_call: -; v_call: TRBV2; cdr3_aa: CASRAKGTLYEQYF
clone_size: few; d_call: TRBD1; v_call: TRBV19; cdr3_aa: CASTPGTVSTDTQYF
clone_size: few; d_call: TRBD1; v_call: TRBV4-1; cdr3_aa: CASSPFSGTGKDGYTF
clone_size: many; d_call: -; v_call: TRBV5-6; cdr3_aa: CASRGTPGSEQFF
clone_size: few; d_call: TRBD1; v_call: TRBV5-1; cdr3_aa: CASSPRKTITGDSTDTQYF
clone_size: few; d_call: -; v_call: TRBV7-3; cdr3_aa: CASSPLRSYISGANVLTF